A single sample gave rise to the 12 T cell receptor beta chains below, sequenced in a study of graft-versus-host responses after intestinal transplantation. Assay: immunoSEQ multiplex PCR; the TCRdb copy retains only in-frame clones and omits some. The data hold more than 100,000 clones, with around 96% observed a single time. Which antigens these TCRs recognize remains unknown. Sequencing used unstimulated CD8+ T cells sorted from spleen or lymph node cells, obtained before intestinal transplant. The origin of the receptors is a human donor who received an intestinal transplant.

The chain combines TRBV4-1 with TRBJ1-2; D remains ambiguous. This CDR3 region has 17 residues. V lost 5 bases, J lost 4 bases, and 23 bases lay in between. The germline CDR1 and CDR2 sequences are MGHRA and YSYEKL. Here the CDR3 DNA reads TGCGCCAGCAGCGACTCCCCCCAGAACCGAAAGACCTATGGCTACACCTTC. The encoded protein is CASSDSPQNRKTYGYTF.

V is TRBV10-2 and J is TRBJ1-2; 8 nucleotides line up with TRBD1. The V gene end was trimmed by 4 bases and the J gene end by 2 bases; junction bases not matched to a gene: 9. Looked up from germline, CDR1 is WSHSY and CDR2 is SAAADI. The CDR3 consists of 16 residues. CDR3 in amino acids: CASSAIGQGGNYGYTF. CDR3 sequence (DNA): TGCGCCAGCAGTGCGATCGGACAGGGAGGGAACTATGGCTACACCTTC.

The gene calls are TRBV5-6 and TRBJ2-7; tentatively, D is TRBD1 (5 bases). Deletions cut 2 bases from V and 3 bases from J, with 9 bases between. This CDR3 region has 13 residues. Germline V gene sequence: CDR1 SGHDT, CDR2 YYEEEE. The CDR3 is CASSLGASYEQYF. Written as DNA, the CDR3 is TGTGCCAGCAGCTTAGGGGCGAGCTACGAGCAGTACTTC.

V is TRBV27 and J is TRBJ1-2; 8 bases match TRBD1. The CDR3 sequence is 14 residues long. J gave up 4 bases and V 5 bases, and 6 bases lay outside the gene matches. The germline gives CDR1 MNHEY, CDR2 SMNVEV (reference sequence). The CDR3 bases are TGTGCCAGCAGTCGGACAGGGTGGGCCTATGGCTACACCTTC. It is translated as CASSRTGWAYGYTF.

This chain links TRBV4-1 with TRBJ2-7; 7 nucleotides match TRBD1. The V gene end was trimmed by 5 bases and the J gene end by 3 bases; junction bases not matched to a gene: 10. Germline V gene sequence: CDR1 MGHRA, CDR2 YSYEKL. The CDR3 is 15 residues long. Written as DNA, the CDR3 is TGCGCCAGCAGCGAACGGACAGGAGAAATCTACGAGCAGTACTTC. Translating it yields CASSERTGEIYEQYF.

V usage is TRBV21-1 and J usage is TRBJ2-1; no check of the table's D call, TRBD2, against the DNA was made. TRBV21-1 is flagged as a pseudogene. The CDR3 runs to 17 residues. CDR3 in amino acids: CASSKGVVREDDNEQFF. The CDR3 DNA reads TGTGCCAGCAGCAAAGGGGTGGTCAGGGAGGACGACAATGAGCAGTTCTTC.

This sequence joins TRBV4-1 and TRBJ1-2, with D possibly matching TRBD1 (6 bases). Trimming took off 2 bases at V and 3 bases at J, with 16 bases between the two ends. The CDR3 consists of 16 residues. Looked up from germline, CDR1 is MGHRA and CDR2 is YSYEKL. As DNA, the CDR3 is TGCGCCAGCAGCCAAAAGGTACAGGGTCCCTACTATGGCTACACCTTC. Amino acids: CASSQKVQGPYYGYTF.

The CDR3 sequence is CASKAGLAGVNEQFF. CDR3 in DNA: TGCGCCAGCAAGGCGGGCCTAGCGGGAGTCAATGAGCAGTTCTTC. V gene TRBV5-1 combines with J gene TRBJ2-1, with 10 bases that match TRBD2. Germline values: CDR1 SGHRS, CDR2 YFSETQ. After removal of 6 bases from V and 6 bases from J, the junction contained 9 bases not matched to a gene. CDR3 size: 15 residues. Looking up the rest from reference TRBV5-1 and TRBJ2-1 gives the full variable domain: KAGVTQTPRYLIKTRGQQVTLSCSPISGHRSVSWYQQTPGQGLQFLFEYFSETQRNKGNFPGRFSGRQFSNSRSEMNVSTLELGDSALYLCASKAGLAGVNEQFFGPGTRLTVL.

The rearrangement links TRBV18 to TRBJ2-6; 7 nucleotides align to TRBD1. Per the germline V gene, CDR1 is KGHSH and CDR2 is LQKENI. The CDR3 sequence is 20 residues long. Trimming removed 6 bases from V and 0 bases from J; junction bases left unmatched: 17. The CDR3 region has the DNA TGTGCCAGCTCTTTTCTGGCGACAGGGAAACGACGCTCTGGGGCCAACGTCCTGACTTTC. Amino acid sequence: CASSFLATGKRRSGANVLTF.

This CDR3 reads CASSESRRDRGRWDMNTEAFF. For the CDR3, the DNA is TGCGCCAGCAGTGAGTCGAGACGGGACAGGGGGCGTTGGGATATGAACACTGAAGCTTTCTTT. This chain connects TRBV10-2 to TRBJ1-1; 12 bases align to TRBD1. CDR1 is WSHSY and CDR2 is SAAADI in the germline V gene. Trimming at V came to 0 bases and at J to 0 bases, leaving 14 bases not matched to a gene. The CDR3 has 21 residues.

In its sample, this clone was seen once. The CDR3 coding sequence is TGTGCCAGCATCCTAAGCGGGAGCAACTACAATGAGCAGTTCTTC. Translated: CASILSGSNYNEQFF. V is TRBV6-1 and J is TRBJ2-1; 8 bases match TRBD2. The CDR3 loop spans 15 amino acids. Germline lookup yields CDR1 MNHNS and CDR2 SASEGT. V was pared by 7 bases and J by 3 bases, with 8 bases of the junction left unmatched.

The V call is TRBV4-2, the J call TRBJ1-1, with no clear D. The V and J ends lost 0 bases and 7 bases respectively, with 12 bases between them. CDR3 length equals 14 residues. Looked up from germline, CDR1 is LGHNA and CDR2 is YNFKEQ. The CDR3, as DNA: TGTGCCAGCAGCCAAGAGACGGCCGCTGTTGAAGCTTTCTTT. This codes for CASSQETAAVEAFF.